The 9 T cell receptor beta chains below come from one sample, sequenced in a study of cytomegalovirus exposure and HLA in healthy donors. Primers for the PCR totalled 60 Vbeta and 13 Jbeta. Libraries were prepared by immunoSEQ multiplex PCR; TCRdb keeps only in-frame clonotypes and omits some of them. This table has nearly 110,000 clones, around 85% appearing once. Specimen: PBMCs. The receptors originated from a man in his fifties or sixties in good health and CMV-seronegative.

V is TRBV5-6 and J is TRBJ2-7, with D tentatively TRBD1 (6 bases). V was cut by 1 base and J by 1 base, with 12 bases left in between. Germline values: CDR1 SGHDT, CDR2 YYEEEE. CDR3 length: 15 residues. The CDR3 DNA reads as TGTGCCAGCAGCTTGAGGGGGACCCTTTCCTACGAGCAGTACGTC. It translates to CASSLRGTLSYEQYV.

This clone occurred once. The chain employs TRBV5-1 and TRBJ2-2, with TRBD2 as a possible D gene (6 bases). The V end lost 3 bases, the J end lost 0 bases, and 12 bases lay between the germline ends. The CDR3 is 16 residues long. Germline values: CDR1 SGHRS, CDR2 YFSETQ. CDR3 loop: CASSSGGTSNTGELFF. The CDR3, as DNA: TGCGCCAGCAGCTCCGGAGGGACGTCGAACACCGGGGAGCTGTTTTTT. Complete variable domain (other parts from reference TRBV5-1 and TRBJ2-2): KAGVTQTPRYLIKTRGQQVTLSCSPISGHRSVSWYQQTPGQGLQFLFEYFSETQRNKGNFPGRFSGRQFSNSRSEMNVSTLELGDSALYLCASSSGGTSNTGELFFGEGSRLTVL.

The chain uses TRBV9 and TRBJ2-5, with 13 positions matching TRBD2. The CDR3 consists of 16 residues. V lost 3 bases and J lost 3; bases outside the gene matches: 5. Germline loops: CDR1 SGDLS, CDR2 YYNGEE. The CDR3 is CASSAWTSGGKETQYF. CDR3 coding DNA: TGTGCCAGCAGCGCCTGGACTAGCGGGGGTAAAGAGACCCAGTACTTC.

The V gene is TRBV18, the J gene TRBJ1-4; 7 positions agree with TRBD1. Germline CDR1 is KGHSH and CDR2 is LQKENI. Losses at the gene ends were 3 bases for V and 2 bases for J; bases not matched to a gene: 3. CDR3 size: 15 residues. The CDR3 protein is CASSPMTGTNEKLFF. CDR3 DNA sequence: TGTGCCAGCTCACCCATGACAGGGACTAATGAAAAACTGTTTTTT.

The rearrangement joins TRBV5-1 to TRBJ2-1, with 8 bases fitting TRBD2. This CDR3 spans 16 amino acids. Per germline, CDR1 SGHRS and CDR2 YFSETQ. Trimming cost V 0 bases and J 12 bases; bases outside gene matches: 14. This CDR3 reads CASSLGGLGVYNGQFF. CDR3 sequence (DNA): TGCGCCAGCAGCTTGGGGGGACTAGGAGTTTATAACGGGCAGTTCTTC.

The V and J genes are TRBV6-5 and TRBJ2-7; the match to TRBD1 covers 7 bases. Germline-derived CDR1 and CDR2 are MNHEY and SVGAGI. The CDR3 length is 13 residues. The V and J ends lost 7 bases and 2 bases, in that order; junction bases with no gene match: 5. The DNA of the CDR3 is TGTGCCAGCAAAAGGACAGGACCCTACGAGCAGTACTTC. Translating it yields CASKRTGPYEQYF.

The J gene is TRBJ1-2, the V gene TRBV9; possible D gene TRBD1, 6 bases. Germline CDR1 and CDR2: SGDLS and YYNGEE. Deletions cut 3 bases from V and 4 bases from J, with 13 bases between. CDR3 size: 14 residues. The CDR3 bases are TGTGCCAGCAGCGCAGGACAGCCGCCCTATGGCTACACCTTC. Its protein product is CASSAGQPPYGYTF.

The CDR3 region has the DNA TGCGCCAGCAGCTGGGGGGGCCTCTCCTACAATGAGCAGTTCTTC. This encodes CASSWGGLSYNEQFF. The chain employs TRBV5-1 and TRBJ2-1, with D perhaps matching TRBD2 (7 bases). CDR3 size: 15 residues. The germline gives CDR1 SGHRS, CDR2 YFSETQ. Trimming left V 3 bases short and J 0 bases short, with 10 bases between. Using reference TRBV5-1 and TRBJ2-1 for the parts outside the CDR3, the full variable domain is KAGVTQTPRYLIKTRGQQVTLSCSPISGHRSVSWYQQTPGQGLQFLFEYFSETQRNKGNFPGRFSGRQFSNSRSEMNVSTLELGDSALYLCASSWGGLSYNEQFFGPGTRLTVL.

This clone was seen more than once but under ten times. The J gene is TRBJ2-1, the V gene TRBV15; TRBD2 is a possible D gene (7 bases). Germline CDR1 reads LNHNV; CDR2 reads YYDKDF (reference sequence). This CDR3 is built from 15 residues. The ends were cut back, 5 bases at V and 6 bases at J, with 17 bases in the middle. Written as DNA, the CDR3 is TGTGCCACCAGCCTCATATGGGGGGGCCTCAATGAGCAGTTCTTC. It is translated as CATSLIWGGLNEQFF.